This TCR beta chain stems from a study of early stage breast cancer tumors (dated by TCRdb to the late 2010s). Looking at the study overall: Of the roughly 15 invasive breast tumors, more than 9 were found to be estrogen receptor-positive, progesterone receptor-positive and HER2-negative. The samples as a whole yielded some 2,700,000 detected templates, corresponding to about 1 million unique clonotypes. The average read coverage per sample was around 10-fold. Of the approximately twelve ER+/PR+/HER2- tumors, eight were classified as invasive ductal carcinomas and four as invasive lobular carcinomas. Study-level results and caveats: Chain pairing and functional markers such as CD4, CD8 and FOXP3 were not captured by bulk genomic DNA sequencing of unsorted cells. Tumors showed roughly 2.7-fold higher T cell density and higher clonality than adjacent normal breast tissue. Enriched TCRB sequences shared across patients were mostly commonly generated sequences, unlikely to play an important role in the tumor microenvironment. Because the cohort was small, analysis by tumor subtype was not possible. Repertoires from blood resembled normal breast more closely than tumor, and using blood as a reference for each tissue separated tumor from normal in about 90% of the 16 patients.

The study profiled bulk TCR beta-chain repertoires in matched peripheral blood, tumor and adjacent normal breast tissue taken from some 17 patients with early-stage breast cancer. Before surgery, whole blood (roughly 4.5-10 mL) was collected into EDTA tubes and processed within 2 hours. Ficoll-Paque centrifugation in SepMate-50 tubes was used to isolate peripheral blood mononuclear cells. PBMCs were cryopreserved in aliquots of roughly 1.9 to 4.5 million cells in 90% FBS with around 10% DMSO and kept in liquid nitrogen. The Qiagen AllPrep DNA/RNA Mini kit was used to extract genomic DNA. Every sample was amplified as two independent genomic DNA replicates, using roughly 0.5 ug for blood and about 1.6 ug for tumor or normal breast. Following the manufacturer's instructions, the ImmunoSeq Intro kit was used to carry out TCRB sequencing on genomic DNA. Multiplex PCR was run for roughly 30 cycles using proprietary primers and spike-in control sequences for absolute quantification. Single-end 150-bp reads were used to sequence an 87-bp fragment spanning the CDR3 plus the flanking V and J genes. Seven samples, with two replicates for each sample, were multiplexed per lane of an Illumina MiSeq using version 3.0 chemistry. In the paper's pipeline: The vendor's proprietary pipeline processed the raw data and merged both replicates into a single result for each sample. A clonotype was defined as productive rearrangements that share the same V-gene family, CDR3 amino acid sequence and J-gene segment. Clonality was calculated as 1 minus the normalized Shannon entropy (Pielou evenness) of TCRB abundances. To estimate T cell density, the total number of templates was divided by the input cell count, which was inferred from how much DNA went in. Total repertoire diversity and clonality were estimated with Recon using default parameters. A clonotype counted as tumor-enriched if its abundance in tumor exceeded 0.1% and was at least 32-fold higher than its abundance in normal breast. As stored in TCRdb, this immuneACCESS dataset retains in-frame rearrangements with V and J assigned. A fraction of the clones does not appear; measured against another copy, unresolved V genes explain less than half of the discrepancy, and the remainder lacks a known reason. From that table come the V and J calls and clone size; the DNA was used to work out D and trimming. The sample records about 51,000 clones, roughly 78% of which are singletons. Around 3.4% of the sample belongs to the ten largest clones.

About this clone itself: The antigen it binds to is not known. Base qualities are not at hand, and no much larger clone is one base apart.

The TCR comes from a middle-aged person with breast cancer. Sample: blood.

The nucleotide sequence is given as TGTGCCAGCAGCTTGGACCAGACCACCCGGGGCGATGAGCAGTTCTTC. It translates as CASSLDQTTRGDEQFF. The sequence links TRBV5-4 to TRBJ2-1; the D gene is possibly TRBD1 or TRBD2, each agreeing over 5 bases. Taken from cysteine to phenylalanine, the CDR3 has 16 residues. The sequence is cut down to CDR3 DNA, 48 bases in frame from base 1. As encoded in the germline V gene (reference sequence), CDR1 is SGHNT while CDR2 is YYREEE. V loses 0 bases of germline sequence and J loses 8 bases, and the interval between the two ends is 18 bases.